The rows below give T cell receptor beta chains drawn from one sample of a study of cytomegalovirus exposure and HLA in healthy donors. The table came from immunoSEQ multiplex PCR; TCRdb's copy has only in-frame clones and leaves some out. The sample consists of some 110,000 clones, around three quarters of them appearing once. Sequenced input: PBMCs. These receptor sequences come from a man aged 25-45 years in good health and CMV-seropositive. CDR3s include the opening cysteine and the closing phenylalanine or tryptophan.

TRBV6-6	TRBJ1-4	CASGHTNEKLFF
TRBV7-2	TRBJ2-1	CASSLQANSAEQFF
TRBV27	TRBJ2-7	CASSPKIYSYEQYF
TRBV10-1	TRBJ2-2	CASSGRTVIFHTGELFF
TRBV30	TRBJ1-1	CAWSELGTGILTYTEAFF
TRBV4-1	TRBJ1-4	CASSQAEGLFF
TRBV6-5	TRBJ1-1	CASSYFVTGTEAFF
TRBV14	TRBJ1-4	CAIRSGQGKEKLFF
TRBV5-1	TRBJ2-5	CASFAGGRAETQYF
TRBV14	TRBJ2-7	CASSQTDRNSYEQYF
TRBV11-3	TRBJ1-2	CASSLDLWDSNYGYTF
TRBV27	TRBJ2-7	CASRRRETYGEQYF
TRBV11-1	TRBJ2-7	CASSSRDRSYEQYF
TRBV6-1	TRBJ1-2	CASTGSGYGYTF
TRBV4-2	TRBJ2-7	CASSQRGGVLYEQYF
TRBV2	TRBJ1-3	CASSERGDSGNTIYF
TRBV7-8	TRBJ1-5	CASTYGVRQPQHF
TRBV7-2	TRBJ2-7	CASSLAAGGFSYEQYF
TRBV27	TRBJ1-5	CASSLLNGDQPQHF
TRBV28	TRBJ1-4	CASSLGWGRFSATNEKLFF
TRBV5-1	TRBJ1-1	CASSWFGRVDTEAFF
TRBV7-2	TRBJ1-1	CASSYGTGRNTEAFF
TRBV19	TRBJ1-1	CASWTGRSLMNTEAFF
TRBV5-1	TRBJ2-7	CASSFSVRGYEQYF
TRBV9	TRBJ2-3	CASSVGGRTDTQYF
TRBV5-1	TRBJ1-1	CASSLEGLIVAEAFF
TRBV27	TRBJ2-7	CASSLYRGTYEQYF
TRBV5-6	TRBJ1-6	CASSLAAGTRDNSPLHF
TRBV11-2	TRBJ1-2	CASSLGAGRYGYTF
TRBV27	TRBJ2-3	CASRTQGWSTDTQYF
TRBV30	TRBJ1-6	CAWSGQGGSPLHF
TRBV6-5	TRBJ1-1	CASSPGGGLNTEAFF
TRBV9	TRBJ2-1	CASSFSGRAGNEQFF
TRBV28	TRBJ2-7	CASSLIDGESYEQYF
TRBV7-9	TRBJ1-3	CASSSSQGFRGNTIYF
TRBV10-2	TRBJ2-1	CASSVSGGAYEQFF
TRBV7-3	TRBJ2-7	CANTTGTGYSEQYF
TRBV6-6	TRBJ2-7	CASRKTLAVYEQYF
TRBV4-1	-	CASSELVPYEQYF
TRBV7-9	TRBJ2-3	CASSLVRGTDTQYF
TRBV4-3	TRBJ2-3	CASSQVISGGDTDTQYF
TRBV5-1	TRBJ2-3	CASSWGLAGAGTDTQYF
TRBV28	TRBJ2-6	CASSFPWGGANVLTF
TRBV29-1	TRBJ2-2	CSGWDRGTGELFF
TRBV30	TRBJ2-3	CAWTAGGSDTQYF
TRBV15	TRBJ2-1	CATSAPARNEQFF
TRBV7-9	TRBJ1-1	CASSMGGGGVAEAFF
TRBV11-3	TRBJ2-3	CASSVGLVITDTQYF
TRBV6-5	-	CASSRTSGGPYEQYF
TRBV7-9	-	CASSFSGVDEQYF
TRBV27	TRBJ2-1	CASSLIPSGNPDEQFF
TRBV7-2	TRBJ1-1	CASSLVSGETEAFF
TRBV28	TRBJ2-1	CASRKTGGSYNEQFF
TRBV7-9	TRBJ2-1	CASNTGEVYNEQFF
TRBV11-2	TRBJ2-7	CASSSTSAHEQYF